This T cell receptor (beta chain) was identified during a study of blood T cells in healthy people across ages. The study, taken as a whole, reports: Both higher diversity and more naive CD4+ cells marked long-lived donors when set against aged donors.

Trimming cost V 4 bases and J 13 bases; bases outside gene matches: 16. CDR1 MNHEY and CDR2 SMNVEV come from the germline V gene (reference sequence). The CDR3 contains 16 residues. A sample-barcoded 5' primer and a J-beta primer mix were used in a second PCR of about 7 to 12 cycles. Using its own MiXCR run on the 5' RACE reads, TCRdb lists one record per CDR3 protein. The profile shows about 1.8 million distinct CDR3 sequences, less than 50% of them singletons. The table lists this clonotype with a few counts. What it binds is unknown. Sequencing used blood. The rearrangement links TRBV27 to TRBJ2-4, with TRBD2 matching 10 bases. The clonotype comes from a woman in her forties in good health. The CDR3 DNA reads TGTGCCAGCAGTTCCAGCAGCGGGGGGGCCTTAAGAGAGCAGTACTTC. Protein product: CASSSSSGGALREQYF.